The 28 T cell receptor beta chains listed next were all sequenced from one sample in a study of neoadjuvant anti-PD-1 for oral cavity cancer. Using immunoSEQ multiplex PCR, the repertoire was profiled, and TCRdb retains in-frame clones only, with some absent. Of approximately 68,000 clones in the sample, 86% were seen once. Time point noted: after neoadjuvant nivolumab, at surgical resection. The sample was PBMCs, taken after nivolumab (anti-PD-1) treatment. The receptors stem from a person aged 40 to 85 with oral cavity squamous cell carcinoma.

The chain couples TRBV21-1 to TRBJ2-3; TRBD2 is taken as the D call from the table, unchecked against the DNA. TRBV21-1 is a pseudogene locus. The CDR3 has 16 residues. In nucleotides, the CDR3 is TGTGCCAGCAGTATAGAGGAGGGGTCCGGCACAGATACGCAGTATTTT. This translates into CASSIEEGSGTDTQYF.

The CDR3 nucleotides read TGTGCCAGCAGGGACCGGGACAGGGCTGGAAACACCATATATTTT. It codes for CASRDRDRAGNTIYF. J is TRBJ1-3 and V is TRBV6-1, with TRBD1 matching 9 bases. V lost 6 bases to trimming and J lost 2 bases; unmatched junction nucleotides: 5. Germline CDR1 is MNHNS and CDR2 is SASEGT. The CDR3 sequence is 15 residues long.

The genes are TRBV6-6 and TRBJ2-5; D is unclear. The V and J ends lost 6 bases and 0 bases respectively, with 17 bases between them. The CDR3 has 16 residues. From germline, CDR1 is MNHNY and CDR2 SVGAGI (reference sequence). The CDR3 nucleotides are TGTGCCAGCAGCCGAAGGACCCCCCGGTACCAAGAGACCCAGTACTTC. It is translated as CASSRRTPRYQETQYF.

This chain connects TRBV6-5 to TRBJ2-2; possibly TRBD2 for D (7 bases). CDR1 and CDR2 (germline): MNHEY, SVGAGI. V lost 7 bases and J 7 bases, leaving 19 bases between the germline ends. This CDR3 comprises 15 residues. The CDR3, as DNA: TGTGCCAGCAATTTAAGGGGGGGCCAAGGCGGGGAGCTGTTTTTT. It yields the protein CASNLRGGQGGELFF.

This chain links TRBV7-9 with TRBJ2-6, with TRBD1 identical over 9 bases. CDR1 is SEHNR, CDR2 FQNEAQ, per germline (reference sequence). After removal of 5 bases from V and 0 bases from J, the junction contained 8 bases not matched to a gene. CDR3 length equals 18 residues. The CDR3 sequence: CASSLGTGLSSGANVLTF. The CDR3 DNA sequence: TGTGCCAGCAGCCTGGGGACAGGGCTCAGCTCTGGGGCCAACGTCCTGACTTTC. Together with reference TRBV7-9 and TRBJ2-6, the CDR3 gives the full variable domain: DTGVSQNPRHKITKRGQNVTFRCDPISEHNRLYWYRQTLGQGPEFLTYFQNEAQLEKSRLLSDRFSAERPKGSFSTLEIQRTEQGDSAMYLCASSLGTGLSSGANVLTFGAGSRLTVL.

The J gene is TRBJ1-5, the V gene TRBV12-5; 7 nucleotides line up with TRBD1. Germline V gives CDR1 LGHNT, CDR2 FRNRAP. J gave up 0 bases and V 0 bases, and 20 bases lay outside the gene matches. This CDR3 is 22 amino acids long. The CDR3 protein is CASGLVRDLGQPDTYSNQPQHF. The CDR3 nucleotides read TGTGCTAGTGGTTTGGTAAGGGATCTGGGACAGCCAGACACTTATAGCAATCAGCCCCAGCATTTT.

CDR3 bases: TGTGCCAGCAGTCCAAGTGCTTATAACACTGAAGCTTTCTTT. This sequence encodes CASSPSAYNTEAFF. This chain uses TRBV11-2 with TRBJ1-1; D call uncertain. Trimming cost V 6 bases and J 2 bases, with 13 bases left between them. The length of the CDR3 is 14 residues. Germline V gene data show CDR1 as SGHAT and CDR2 as FQNNGV.

This clone has a single count. The chain couples TRBV7-8 to TRBJ2-5; possible D gene TRBD1, 5 bases. The CDR3 length is 14 residues. CDR1 is SGHVS and CDR2 is FQNEAQ in the germline V gene. The germline V and J ends were trimmed by 1 base and 1 base, with 7 bases remaining between them. The CDR3 region has the DNA TGTGCCAGCAGCTTAGGGGGCGGCCAAGAGACCCAGTACTTC. Its protein is CASSLGGGQETQYF.

The chain has TRBV5-1 and TRBJ2-1, with TRBD2 identical over 7 bases. V lost 0 bases, J lost 2 bases, and 2 bases stayed unmatched. The germline V gene encodes CDR1 SGHRS and CDR2 YFSETQ. The CDR3 sequence is 15 residues long. CDR3 bases: TGCGCCAGCAGCTTGGAGGGAGGGCCCTACAATGAGCAGTTCTTC. It is translated as CASSLEGGPYNEQFF.

A word on this clone: This specimen includes other DNA sequences encoding the same CDR3. The chain employs TRBV10-3 and TRBJ1-4, with D maybe TRBD1 (5 bases). This CDR3 comprises 15 residues. Germline assignment: CDR1 ENHRY and CDR2 SYGVKD. Trimming removed 0 bases from V and 3 bases from J, with 8 bases in between. The CDR3 loop is CAISESGGSNEKLFF. The CDR3, as DNA: TGTGCCATCAGTGAGTCGGGGGGTTCTAATGAAAAACTGTTTTTT.

This clone has more than one count but fewer than ten. The genes are TRBV9 and TRBJ2-1; possibly TRBD1 or TRBD2 for D (5 bases each). Germline V gene sequence: CDR1 SGDLS, CDR2 YYNGEE. The CDR3 is made up of 15 amino acids. V lost 4 bases, J lost 6 bases, and 17 bases lay in between. Here the CDR3 reads CASSPAGWDANEQFF. DNA for the CDR3: TGTGCCAGCAGCCCCGCGGGTTGGGACGCCAATGAGCAGTTCTTC.

The chain links TRBV29-1 to TRBJ1-2, with D tentatively TRBD1 (6 bases). Trimming left V 5 bases short and J 3 bases short, with 10 bases between. The germline V gene has CDR1 SQVTM and CDR2 ANQGSEA. The CDR3 is 12 amino acids. The CDR3 spells CSVIRGDYGYTF. Written as DNA, the CDR3 is TGCAGCGTTATAAGGGGGGACTATGGCTACACCTTC.

The V call is TRBV19, the J call TRBJ1-1; D unresolved. Between the trimmed V and J ends, which lost 4 bases and 7 bases, there was a span of 7 bases. The CDR3 has 11 amino acids. CDR1 and CDR2 (germline): LNHDA, SQIVND (reference sequence). DNA for the CDR3: TGTGCCAGTAGTAACACGTTTGAAGCTTTCTTT. Translation: CASSNTFEAFF.

This CDR3 reads CASSLGAGYTF. CDR3 nucleotide sequence: TGTGCCAGCAGCTTAGGGGCTGGCTACACCTTC. This chain connects TRBV7-9 to TRBJ1-2; no firm D call. The germline V gene encodes CDR1 SEHNR and CDR2 FQNEAQ (reference sequence). The CDR3 contains 11 residues. V lost 1 base and J lost 7, with 4 bases in between.

The gene calls are TRBV5-1 and TRBJ2-7; 8 nucleotides line up with TRBD2. This CDR3 spans 14 amino acids. V lost 0 bases and J lost 12; bases outside the gene matches: 11. Germline assignment: CDR1 SGHRS and CDR2 YFSETQ. The CDR3 here is CASSLVGRENSRYF. DNA for the CDR3: TGCGCCAGCAGCTTGGTCGGGAGGGAAAATAGTCGGTACTTC.

The J gene is TRBJ2-5, the V gene TRBV19, with D maybe TRBD2 (7 bases). CDR1 and CDR2 from the germline V gene are LNHDA and SQIVND (reference sequence). V lost 7 bases, J lost 5 bases, and 17 bases lay in between. CDR3 length: 14 residues. CDR3 in DNA: TGTGCCAGTATGGGGGGGCGGCCCGCGGAGACCCAGTACTTC. This translates into CASMGGRPAETQYF.

The chain couples TRBV5-1 to TRBJ1-5; D not resolved. Germline values: CDR1 SGHRS, CDR2 YFSETQ. V lost 1 base and J lost 2, with 4 bases in between. The CDR3 spans 13 residues. CDR3 nucleotides: TGCGCCAGCAGCTTGACAGGCAATCAGCCCCAGCATTTT. This sequence encodes CASSLTGNQPQHF. The complete variable domain, with remaining parts taken from reference TRBV5-1 and TRBJ1-5, reads KAGVTQTPRYLIKTRGQQVTLSCSPISGHRSVSWYQQTPGQGLQFLFEYFSETQRNKGNFPGRFSGRQFSNSRSEMNVSTLELGDSALYLCASSLTGNQPQHFGDGTRLSIL.

V usage is TRBV10-1 and J usage is TRBJ2-7, with D possibly being TRBD1 (5 bases). The V gene lost 6 bases and the J gene lost 0 bases, with 12 bases spanning the gap. This CDR3 is built from 14 residues. Looked up from germline, CDR1 is WNHNN and CDR2 is SYGVQD (reference sequence). The CDR3 protein is CASSERQFSYEQYF. DNA of the CDR3: TGCGCCAGCAGCGAACGACAGTTCTCCTACGAGCAGTACTTC.

CDR3 nucleotides: TGTGCCAGCAGTGGCCCAGTTCAGGACAATAATTCACCCCTCCACTTT. Protein product: CASSGPVQDNNSPLHF. The rearrangement links TRBV2 to TRBJ1-6; D perhaps matches TRBD1 (5 bases). CDR1 is SNHLY, CDR2 FYNNEI, per germline. Trimming took off 4 bases at V and 5 bases at J, with 15 bases between the two ends. The CDR3 covers 16 residues.

The chain joins TRBV9 to TRBJ1-1, with a possible D match to TRBD1 (6 bases). With 4 bases removed from V and 2 bases from J, the gap between germline ends came to 12 bases. The germline gives CDR1 SGDLS, CDR2 YYNGEE. The CDR3 contains 14 residues. CDR3 protein: CASSPGHLNTEAFF. CDR3 bases: TGTGCCAGCAGCCCGGGACATTTAAACACTGAAGCTTTCTTT.

The chain couples TRBV5-6 to TRBJ2-5; D may match TRBD1 or TRBD2 (6 bases each). Between the trimmed V and J ends, which lost 4 bases and 4 bases, there was a span of 14 bases. The germline CDR1 and CDR2 sequences are SGHDT and YYEEEE. The CDR3 runs to 14 residues. For the CDR3, the DNA is TGTGCCAGCAGCCCCATACAGGGAGGAGAGACCCAGTACTTC. This codes for CASSPIQGGETQYF.

The chain carries TRBV5-1 and TRBJ2-2; no definite D call. Trimming pared 0 bases from V and 0 bases from J, leaving 6 bases between. Germline loops: CDR1 SGHRS, CDR2 YFSETQ. The CDR3 has 15 residues. The CDR3 bases are TGCGCCAGCAGCTTGGGTCTTTCGAACACCGGGGAGCTGTTTTTT. It specifies CASSLGLSNTGELFF.

This clone came up once. The chain couples TRBV30 to TRBJ2-7, with D uncertain. Looked up from germline, CDR1 is GTSNPN and CDR2 is SVGIG (reference sequence). The V gene lost 0 bases and the J gene lost 4 bases, with 7 bases spanning the gap. The CDR3 is 12 amino acids. This chain's CDR3 is CAWSVLDYEQYF. The DNA for the CDR3 is TGTGCCTGGAGTGTTCTGGATTACGAGCAGTACTTC.

This clone has a handful of counts. This chain links TRBV10-3 with TRBJ1-5; no firm D call. Trimming removed 0 bases at V and 6 bases at J, with 9 bases between. CDR1 and CDR2 from the germline V gene are ENHRY and SYGVKD. There are 14 residues in the CDR3. The chain's CDR3 is CAISESVLGQPQHF. The CDR3 bases are TGTGCCATCAGTGAGTCGGTTTTGGGTCAGCCCCAGCATTTT.

This clone was counted a few times. CDR3 region: CASSQGRASGQANQPQHF. The DNA for the CDR3 is TGCGCCAGCAGCCAAGGTAGGGCTTCGGGACAGGCCAATCAGCCCCAGCATTTT. V is TRBV4-1 and J is TRBJ1-5; 8 bases match TRBD1. The CDR3 is 18 amino acids. Germline trimming cut 1 base from V and 3 bases from J; bases unmatched to any gene: 11. CDR1 MGHRA and CDR2 YSYEKL come from the germline V gene.

J is TRBJ2-3 and V is TRBV19; either TRBD1 or TRBD2 may fit D (6 bases each). The CDR3 loop spans 16 amino acids. In germline, CDR1 is LNHDA, CDR2 SQIVND (reference sequence). V lost 7 bases to trimming and J lost 0 bases, with 17 bases between them. The CDR3 coding sequence is TGTGCCAGTACCCCGAGGGGGGAGTCGAGCACAGATACGCAGTATTTT. Translation gives CASTPRGESSTDTQYF.

The chain has TRBV20-1 and TRBJ1-1; D gene ambiguous. Germline CDR1 and CDR2: DFQATT and SNEGSKA (reference sequence). This CDR3 region has 11 residues. V dropped 0 bases and J dropped 5 bases, with 4 bases sitting between them. This chain's CDR3 is CSAREGTEAFF. CDR3 bases: TGCAGTGCTAGAGAGGGGACTGAAGCTTTCTTT.

This clone was recorded a few times. V is TRBV5-6 and J is TRBJ2-7, with D perhaps TRBD2 (6 bases). V was pared by 4 bases and J by 6 bases, with 17 bases between. This CDR3 spans 14 amino acids. The V gene's germline CDR1 is SGHDT and CDR2 YYEEEE. As DNA, the CDR3 is TGTGCCAGCAGCCTAGGATCCGGGGGAGGCGAGCAGTACTTC. This encodes CASSLGSGGGEQYF.